This T cell receptor beta chain was sequenced during a study of neoadjuvant anti-PD-1 for oral cavity cancer. Study observations and caveats: Higher pretreatment Treg/Th17 ratios tracked higher pretreatment blood clonality.

The CDR3 is 15 residues long. The germline V gene encodes CDR1 MNHNS and CDR2 SASEGT. V was cut by 4 bases and J by 4 bases, with 11 bases left in between. Time point meaning: after neoadjuvant nivolumab, at surgical resection. Repertoires were generated with immunoSEQ multiplex PCR, while TCRdb's copy carries only in-frame clones and drops some. The data hold approximately 21,000 clones, with 35% to 50% observed a single time. About this clone itself: Its antigen is not identified.

This sequence was found in a person aged 40-85 years with oral cavity squamous cell carcinoma. The sequencing used tumor tissue, collected after nivolumab (anti-PD-1) treatment. V gene TRBV6-1 combines with J gene TRBJ1-6; D may be TRBD1 (6 bases). The CDR3 here is CASSGGGRYNSPLHF. Written as DNA, the CDR3 is TGTGCCAGCAGTGGGGGGGGCAGATATAATTCACCCCTCCACTTT.